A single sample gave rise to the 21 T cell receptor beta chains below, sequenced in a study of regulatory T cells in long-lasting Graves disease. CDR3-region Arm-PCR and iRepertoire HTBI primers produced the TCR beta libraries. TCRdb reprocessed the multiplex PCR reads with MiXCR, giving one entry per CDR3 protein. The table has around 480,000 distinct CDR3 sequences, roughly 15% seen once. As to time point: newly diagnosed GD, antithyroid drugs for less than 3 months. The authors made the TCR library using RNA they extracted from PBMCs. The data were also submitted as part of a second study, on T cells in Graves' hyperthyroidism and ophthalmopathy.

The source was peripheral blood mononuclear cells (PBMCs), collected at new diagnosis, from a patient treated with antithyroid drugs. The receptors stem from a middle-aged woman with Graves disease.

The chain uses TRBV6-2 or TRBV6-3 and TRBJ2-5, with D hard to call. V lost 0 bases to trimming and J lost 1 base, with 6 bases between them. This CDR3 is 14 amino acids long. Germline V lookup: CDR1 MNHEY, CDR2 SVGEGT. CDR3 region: CASSYSIVQETQYF. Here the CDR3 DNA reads TGTGCCAGCAGTTACTCGATAGTCCAAGAGACCCAGTACTTC.

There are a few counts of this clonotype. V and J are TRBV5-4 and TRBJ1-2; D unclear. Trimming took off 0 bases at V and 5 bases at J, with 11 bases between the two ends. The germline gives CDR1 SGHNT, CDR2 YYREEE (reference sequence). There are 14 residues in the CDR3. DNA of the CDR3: TGTGCCAGCAGCTTGGATAACTCTGATTATGGCTACACCTTC. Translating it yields CASSLDNSDYGYTF.

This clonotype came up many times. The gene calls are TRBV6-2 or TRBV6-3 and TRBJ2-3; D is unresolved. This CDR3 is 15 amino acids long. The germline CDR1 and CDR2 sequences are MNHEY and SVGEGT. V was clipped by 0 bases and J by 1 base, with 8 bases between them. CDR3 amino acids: CASSYSRVGTDTQYF. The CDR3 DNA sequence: TGTGCCAGCAGTTACTCGAGAGTTGGCACAGATACGCAGTATTTT.

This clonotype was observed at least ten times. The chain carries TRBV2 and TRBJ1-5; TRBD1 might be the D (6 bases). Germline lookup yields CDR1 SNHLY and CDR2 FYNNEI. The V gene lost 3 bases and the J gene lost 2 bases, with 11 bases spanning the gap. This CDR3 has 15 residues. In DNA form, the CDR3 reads TGTGCCAGCAGTGATCGGGGGCGTGGCAATCAGCCCCAGCATTTT. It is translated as CASSDRGRGNQPQHF.

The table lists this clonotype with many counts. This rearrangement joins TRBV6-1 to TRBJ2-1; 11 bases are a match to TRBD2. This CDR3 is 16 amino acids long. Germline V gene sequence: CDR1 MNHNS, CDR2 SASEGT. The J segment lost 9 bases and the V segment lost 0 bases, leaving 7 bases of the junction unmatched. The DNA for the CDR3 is TGTGCCAGCAGTGAAGCGCTAGCGGGGGGTTTGGGTGAGCAGTTCTTC. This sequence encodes CASSEALAGGLGEQFF.

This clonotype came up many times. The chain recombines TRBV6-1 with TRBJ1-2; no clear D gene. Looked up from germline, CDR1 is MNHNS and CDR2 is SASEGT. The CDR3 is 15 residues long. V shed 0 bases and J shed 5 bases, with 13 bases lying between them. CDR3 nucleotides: TGTGCCAGCAGTGAAGCTGTAGGGCTAGGATATGGCTACACCTTC. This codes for CASSEAVGLGYGYTF.

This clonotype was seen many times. CDR3: CASSPGSGNSEQYF. In DNA, the CDR3 is TGTGCCAGCTCACCCGGGTCAGGCAACAGCGAGCAGTACTTC. The V call is TRBV18, the J call TRBJ2-7; D gene ambiguous. This CDR3 region has 14 residues. Trimming stripped 3 bases from V and 6 bases from J, with 15 bases between. The germline CDR1 and CDR2 sequences are KGHSH and LQKENI.

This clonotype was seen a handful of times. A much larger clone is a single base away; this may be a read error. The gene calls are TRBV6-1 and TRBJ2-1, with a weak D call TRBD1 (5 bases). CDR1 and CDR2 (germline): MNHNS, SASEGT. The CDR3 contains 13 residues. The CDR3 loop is CAGRKQVYNEQFF. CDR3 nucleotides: TGTGCCGGCAGGAAACAGGTTTACAATGAGCAGTTCTTC.

CDR3 in amino acids: CASSSTTIGTGELFF. The CDR3 DNA reads TGTGCCAGCAGCTCCACAACGATCGGGACCGGGGAGCTGTTTTTT. The genes are TRBV7-3 and TRBJ2-2; D gene uncertain. Deletions cut 4 bases from V and 5 bases from J, with 14 bases between. Per the germline V gene, CDR1 is SGHTA and CDR2 is FQGTGA. The length of the CDR3 is 15 residues.

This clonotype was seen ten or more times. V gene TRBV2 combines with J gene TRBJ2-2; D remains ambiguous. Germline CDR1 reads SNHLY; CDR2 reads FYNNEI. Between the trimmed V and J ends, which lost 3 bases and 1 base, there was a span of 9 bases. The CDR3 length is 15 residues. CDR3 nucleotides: TGTGCCAGCAGTGAGTGGGGTCAGAACACCGGGGAGCTGTTTTTT. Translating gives CASSEWGQNTGELFF.

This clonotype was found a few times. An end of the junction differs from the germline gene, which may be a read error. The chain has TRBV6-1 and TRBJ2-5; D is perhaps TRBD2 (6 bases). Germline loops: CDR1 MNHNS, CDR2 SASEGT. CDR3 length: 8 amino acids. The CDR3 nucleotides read TGTGCCAGCAGTCACGGGACTTTC. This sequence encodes CASSHGTF.

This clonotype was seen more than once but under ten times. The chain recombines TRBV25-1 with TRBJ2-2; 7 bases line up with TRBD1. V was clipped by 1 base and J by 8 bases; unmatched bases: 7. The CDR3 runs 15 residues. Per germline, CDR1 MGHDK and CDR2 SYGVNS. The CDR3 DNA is TGTGCCAGCAGTGAATTAGGGGGCCACCCGGGGGAGCTGTTTTTT. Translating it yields CASSELGGHPGELFF.

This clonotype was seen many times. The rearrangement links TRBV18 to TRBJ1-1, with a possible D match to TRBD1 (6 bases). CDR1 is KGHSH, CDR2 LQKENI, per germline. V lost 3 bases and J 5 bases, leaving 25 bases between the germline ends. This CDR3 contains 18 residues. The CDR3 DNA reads TGTGCCAGCTCACCGCTATTGACGCGGTGGGGGCGCGGGACTGAAGCTTTCTTT. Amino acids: CASSPLLTRWGRGTEAFF.

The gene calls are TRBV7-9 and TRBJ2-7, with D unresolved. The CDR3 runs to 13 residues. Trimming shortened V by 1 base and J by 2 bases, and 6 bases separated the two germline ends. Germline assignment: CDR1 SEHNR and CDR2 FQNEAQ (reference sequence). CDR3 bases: TGTGCCAGCAGCTTAGAAGTTGCCTACGAGCAGTACTTC. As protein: CASSLEVAYEQYF.

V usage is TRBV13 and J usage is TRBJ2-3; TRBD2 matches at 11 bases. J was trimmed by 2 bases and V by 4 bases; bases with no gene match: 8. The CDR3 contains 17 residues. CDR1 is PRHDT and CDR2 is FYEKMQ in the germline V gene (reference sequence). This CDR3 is CASSSGTSGESTDTQYF. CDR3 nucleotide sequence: TGTGCCAGCAGCTCGGGGACTAGCGGTGAATCCACAGATACGCAGTATTTT.

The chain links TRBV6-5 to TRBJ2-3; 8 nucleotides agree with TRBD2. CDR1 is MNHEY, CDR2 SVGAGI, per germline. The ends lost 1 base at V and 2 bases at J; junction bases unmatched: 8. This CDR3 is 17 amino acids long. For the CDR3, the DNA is TGTGCCAGCAGTTACTTCGCTAGCGGGTCTGCCACAGATACGCAGTATTTT. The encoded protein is CASSYFASGSATDTQYF.

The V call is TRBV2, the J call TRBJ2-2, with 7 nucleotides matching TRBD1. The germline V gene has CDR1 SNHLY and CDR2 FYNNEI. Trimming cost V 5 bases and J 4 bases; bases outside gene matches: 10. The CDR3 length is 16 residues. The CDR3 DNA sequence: TGTGCCAGCAGTATCTACAGGGGATTAACCACCGGGGAGCTGTTTTTT. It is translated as CASSIYRGLTTGELFF.

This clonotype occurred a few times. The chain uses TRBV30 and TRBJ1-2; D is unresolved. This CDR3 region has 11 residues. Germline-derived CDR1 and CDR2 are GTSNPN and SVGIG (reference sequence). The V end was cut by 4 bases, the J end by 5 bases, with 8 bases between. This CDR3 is CAWTGGYGYTF. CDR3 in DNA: TGTGCCTGGACTGGCGGGTATGGCTACACCTTC.

This chain's CDR3 is CASSKTGDIYQPQHF. In DNA form, the CDR3 reads TGTGCCAGCAGCAAGACAGGGGATATCTATCAGCCCCAGCATTTT. The genes are TRBV7-2 and TRBJ1-5; 8 bases fit TRBD1. Germline CDR1 and CDR2: SGHTA and FQGNSA. V lost 5 bases to trimming and J lost 5 bases; unmatched junction nucleotides: 8. The length of the CDR3 is 15 residues.

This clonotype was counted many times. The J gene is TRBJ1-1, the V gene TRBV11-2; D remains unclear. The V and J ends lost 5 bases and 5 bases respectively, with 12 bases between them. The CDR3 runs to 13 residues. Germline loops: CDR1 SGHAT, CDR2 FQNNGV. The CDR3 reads CASSQTALTEAFF. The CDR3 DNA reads TGTGCCAGCAGCCAGACGGCATTAACTGAAGCTTTCTTT.

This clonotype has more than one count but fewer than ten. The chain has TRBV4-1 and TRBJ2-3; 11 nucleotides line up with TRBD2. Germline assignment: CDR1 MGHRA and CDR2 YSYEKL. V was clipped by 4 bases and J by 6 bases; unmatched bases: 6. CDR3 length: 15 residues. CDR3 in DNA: TGCGCCAGCAGCCTGACTAGCGGGGCCCGGGATACGCAGTATTTT. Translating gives CASSLTSGARDTQYF.